A single sample gave rise to the 27 T cell receptor beta chains below, sequenced in a study of CD8+ T cells in alopecia areata. Investigators isolated RNA and reverse transcribed it into cDNA to act as the sequencing template. Here immunoSEQ multiplex PCR was the method, and the copy in TCRdb shows in-frame clones only, minus some. The sample lists about 120,000 clones; about 46% were seen once. The sequenced material came from NKG2D-low CD8+ T cells sorted from blood. Source of these receptors: a human donor with alopecia areata.

The table lists this clone with a few counts. The rearrangement uses TRBV14 and TRBJ2-7, with 7 bases identical to TRBD1. CDR1 and CDR2 from the germline V gene are SGHDN and FVKESK. V lost 0 bases to trimming and J lost 3 bases; unmatched junction nucleotides: 5. The CDR3 totals 15 residues. The CDR3 region is CASSQDRGQIYEQYF. CDR3 coding DNA: TGTGCCAGCAGCCAAGATAGGGGACAGATCTACGAGCAGTACTTC.

CDR3 coding DNA: TGTGCCAGCAGCTTGAACGAGCAGTACTTC. Its translation is CASSLNEQYF. V is TRBV11-2 and J is TRBJ2-7; D is undetermined. Germline V gene data show CDR1 as SGHAT and CDR2 as FQNNGV. V was clipped by 3 bases and J by 5 bases, with 2 bases between them. CDR3 length: 10 amino acids.

The rearrangement uses TRBV5-6 and TRBJ2-7; D is undetermined. The CDR3 spans 11 residues. V dropped 4 bases and J dropped 4 bases, with 6 bases sitting between them. Germline V CDR1 and CDR2: SGHDT, YYEEEE. DNA of the CDR3: TGTGCCAGCAGCCAGTCATACGAGCAGTACTTC. Its translation: CASSQSYEQYF.

This rearrangement joins TRBV7-2 to TRBJ2-3; the D gene is possibly TRBD2 (5 bases). This CDR3 is built from 16 residues. The V and J ends lost 5 bases and 6 bases respectively, with 21 bases between them. In germline, CDR1 is SGHTA, CDR2 FQGNSA. CDR3 protein: CASSPLLEGLGDTQYF. CDR3 sequence (DNA): TGTGCCAGCAGCCCCCTCCTTGAGGGCCTGGGGGATACGCAGTATTTT.

In this sample, this clone turned up a few times. The same CDR3 can be traced to other DNA sequences in this sample. This sequence joins TRBV29-1 and TRBJ2-7, with 8 bases matching TRBD1. V trimming: 4 bases; J trimming: 2 bases; junction bases outside the gene matches: 4. The germline V gene has CDR1 SQVTM and CDR2 ANQGSEA. CDR3 length equals 13 residues. In DNA, the CDR3 is TGCAGCGTTGTAGCAGGGGGCGCCTACGAGCAGTACTTC. Its translation is CSVVAGGAYEQYF.

V usage is TRBV7-9 and J usage is TRBJ1-6, with D tentatively TRBD1 (5 bases). Looked up from germline, CDR1 is SEHNR and CDR2 is FQNEAQ (reference sequence). This CDR3 region has 13 residues. The germline V and J ends were trimmed by 6 bases and 9 bases, with 12 bases remaining between them. This CDR3 is CASSGQGGSPLHF. The CDR3 nucleotides read TGTGCCAGCAGTGGCCAGGGTGGTTCACCCCTCCACTTT.

This clone has just a few counts. The rearrangement joins TRBV7-9 to TRBJ2-5, with 14 positions matching TRBD2. Germline V gene lookup returns CDR1 SEHNR and CDR2 FQNEAQ (reference sequence). V gave up 5 bases and J gave up 4 bases; unmatched junction bases: 15. This CDR3 has 19 amino acids. CDR3 bases: TGTGCCAGCAGCGCGCCGGAGGGACTAGCGGGGGCCGTACCAGAGACCCAGTACTTC. Its translation: CASSAPEGLAGAVPETQYF.

This clone came up a few times. CDR3 protein: CSYPFHGYTF. CDR3 DNA: TGCAGCTACCCCTTTCATGGCTACACCTTC. The chain combines TRBV29-1 with TRBJ1-2; D not resolved. CDR1 SQVTM and CDR2 ANQGSEA come from the germline V gene. This CDR3 is built from 10 residues. The V gene lost 8 bases and the J gene lost 6 bases, with 10 bases spanning the gap.

This chain links TRBV29-1 with TRBJ2-3; TRBD2 matches at 11 bases. After removal of 5 bases from V and 0 bases from J, the junction contained 7 bases not matched to a gene. Germline V gene lookup returns CDR1 SQVTM and CDR2 ANQGSEA. CDR3 length: 16 residues. The chain's CDR3 is CSVQGLAGLSTDTQYF. Here the CDR3 DNA reads TGCAGCGTTCAAGGACTAGCGGGCCTAAGCACAGATACGCAGTATTTT.

The chain is built from TRBV7-8 and TRBJ1-1; TRBD1 is a possible D gene (5 bases). The CDR3 is made up of 14 amino acids. Germline CDR1 is SGHVS and CDR2 is FQNEAQ. Trimming shortened V by 1 base and J by 4 bases, and 10 bases separated the two germline ends. The CDR3 spells CASSLGSGSTEAFF. The CDR3 DNA reads TGTGCCAGCAGCTTAGGCTCAGGGAGCACTGAAGCTTTCTTT. The whole variable domain, remainder taken from reference TRBV7-8 and TRBJ1-1, is GAGVSQSPRYKVAKRGQDVALRCDPISGHVSLFWYQQALGQGPEFLTYFQNEAQLDKSGLPSDRFFAERPEGSVSTLKIQRTQQEDSAVYLCASSLGSGSTEAFFGQGTRLTVV.

The rearrangement links TRBV5-1 to TRBJ2-1, with D possibly being TRBD1 (6 bases). The CDR3 loop spans 13 amino acids. Germline V gene data show CDR1 as SGHRS and CDR2 as YFSETQ. The V end was cut by 4 bases, the J end by 4 bases, with 9 bases between. The CDR3 sequence is CASSQQGYNEQFF. CDR3 DNA sequence: TGCGCCAGCAGCCAACAGGGTTACAATGAGCAGTTCTTC. Full variable domain (missing parts from reference TRBV5-1 and TRBJ2-1): KAGVTQTPRYLIKTRGQQVTLSCSPISGHRSVSWYQQTPGQGLQFLFEYFSETQRNKGNFPGRFSGRQFSNSRSEMNVSTLELGDSALYLCASSQQGYNEQFFGPGTRLTVL.

To note about this clone: Other DNA sequences within the sample encode an identical CDR3. V gene TRBV29-1 combines with J gene TRBJ1-1; D gene uncertain. Germline CDR1 reads SQVTM; CDR2 reads ANQGSEA. V shed 3 bases and J shed 1 base, with 9 bases lying between them. This CDR3 region has 13 residues. CDR3 in DNA: TGCAGCGTTGAGGGCGGAGAGAACACTGAAGCTTTCTTT. This sequence encodes CSVEGGENTEAFF.

V and J are TRBV2 and TRBJ2-7; the D is unclear. The CDR3 contains 11 residues. V lost 5 bases, J lost 3 bases, and 5 bases lay in between. The germline gives CDR1 SNHLY, CDR2 FYNNEI. The CDR3 spells CASSPLYEQYF. CDR3 coding DNA: TGTGCCAGCAGTCCCCTCTACGAGCAGTACTTC.

This clone was observed a handful of times. The chain joins TRBV29-1 to TRBJ1-2, with a possible D match to TRBD1 (5 bases). This CDR3 region has 14 residues. The V gene lost 3 bases and the J gene lost 4 bases, with 15 bases spanning the gap. CDR1 is SQVTM, CDR2 ANQGSEA, per germline. The CDR3 spells CSVEGDGKTYGYTF. CDR3 DNA: TGCAGCGTTGAGGGGGACGGAAAAACCTATGGCTACACCTTC.

J is TRBJ2-6 and V is TRBV9; 14 bases are shared with TRBD2. Looked up from germline, CDR1 is SGDLS and CDR2 is YYNGEE. J gave up 3 bases and V 4 bases, and 9 bases lay outside the gene matches. This CDR3 contains 19 residues. The CDR3 sequence is CASSQSPGLAGDGANVLTF. CDR3 nucleotides: TGTGCCAGCAGCCAAAGCCCGGGACTAGCGGGAGATGGGGCCAACGTCCTGACTTTC.

This clone was seen a handful of times. In nucleotides, the CDR3 is TGCAGCGTTGACGTAGCGGGAGGCCGCACAGATACGCAGTATTTT. Its protein is CSVDVAGGRTDTQYF. This sequence joins TRBV29-1 and TRBJ2-3; TRBD2 matches 10 bases. This CDR3 comprises 15 residues. Trimming cost V 3 bases and J 1 base; bases outside gene matches: 4. Germline-derived CDR1 and CDR2 are SQVTM and ANQGSEA.

The V gene is TRBV15, the J gene TRBJ2-4; D is uncertain. Trimming removed 6 bases from V and 2 bases from J, with 17 bases in between. Germline CDR1 LNHNV, CDR2 YYDKDF (reference sequence). The CDR3 is made up of 16 amino acids. The CDR3 spells CATSNTIATSKNIQYF. CDR3 nucleotide sequence: TGTGCCACCAGTAATACGATCGCTACGTCCAAAAACATTCAGTACTTC.

This clone was recorded once. The rearrangement uses TRBV7-9 and TRBJ2-7; D may be TRBD2 (6 bases). Germline CDR1 SEHNR, CDR2 FQNEAQ (reference sequence). The CDR3 runs to 14 residues. Trimming left V 1 base short and J 6 bases short, with 13 bases between. Written as DNA, the CDR3 is TGTGCCAGCAGCTTAGACCCGGGGGTGGGCGAGCAGTACTTC. It translates to CASSLDPGVGEQYF.

This clone was counted a few times. The V call is TRBV5-1, the J call TRBJ1-1, with unresolved D. Germline CDR1 and CDR2: SGHRS and YFSETQ. V lost 2 bases, J lost 2 bases, and 13 bases lay in between. The CDR3 consists of 15 residues. The CDR3 bases are TGCGCCAGCAGCTTACGCCTAGAGGGTAACACTGAAGCTTTCTTT. It is translated as CASSLRLEGNTEAFF.

This clone was counted only a few times. Other DNA sequences in this sample translate to the same CDR3. The gene calls are TRBV29-1 and TRBJ2-7; the D gene could be TRBD1 or TRBD2 (5 bases each). Trimming took off 4 bases at V and 4 bases at J, with 14 bases between the two ends. Germline CDR1 SQVTM, CDR2 ANQGSEA. This CDR3 is 13 amino acids long. The CDR3 reads CSVAGTAGYEQYF. The CDR3 bases are TGCAGCGTTGCAGGGACGGCAGGGTACGAGCAGTACTTC.

V gene TRBV30 combines with J gene TRBJ2-7; TRBD1 is a possible D gene (5 bases). Germline-derived CDR1 and CDR2 are GTSNPN and SVGIG (reference sequence). This CDR3 has 13 amino acids. V was cut by 0 bases and J by 0 bases, with 6 bases left in between. The CDR3 DNA reads TGTGCCTGGAGTGTAGACAGCTCCTACGAGCAGTACTTC. Amino acids: CAWSVDSSYEQYF. The entire variable domain, with the rest obtained from reference TRBV30 and TRBJ2-7, is as follows: SQTIHQWPATLVQPVGSPLSLECTVEGTSNPNLYWYRQAAGRGLQLLFYSVGIGQISSEVPQNLSASRPQDRQFILSSKKLLLSDSGFYLCAWSVDSSYEQYFGPGTRLTVT.

This clone has just a few counts. This chain joins TRBV29-1 and TRBJ2-5; the D gene is possibly TRBD2 (7 bases). CDR1 SQVTM and CDR2 ANQGSEA come from the germline V gene. The CDR3 contains 14 residues. The CDR3 sequence is CNIEGGRASETQYF. CDR3 DNA: TGCAACATCGAGGGGGGGAGGGCCTCGGAGACCCAGTACTTC. The whole variable domain, filled in from reference TRBV29-1 and TRBJ2-5, reads SAVISQKPSRDICQRGTSLTIQCQVDSQVTMMFWYRQQPGQSLTLIATANQGSEATYESGFVIDKFPISRPNLTFSTLTVSNMSPEDSSIYLCNIEGGRASETQYFGPGTRLLVL.

In this sample, this clone turned up a few times. The chain recombines TRBV29-1 with TRBJ2-1; 9 bases agree with TRBD2. The CDR3 has 17 amino acids. Losses at the gene ends were 5 bases for V and 4 bases for J; bases not matched to a gene: 15. Germline values: CDR1 SQVTM, CDR2 ANQGSEA. Here the CDR3 DNA reads TGCAGCGTTCCGGTGATAGCGGGGGAGGGGAGTTACAATGAGCAGTTCTTC. Translated, it gives CSVPVIAGEGSYNEQFF.

This clone was counted a few times. This rearrangement joins TRBV2 to TRBJ2-7; 8 nucleotides match TRBD2. Germline lookup yields CDR1 SNHLY and CDR2 FYNNEI. The junction had 6 bases not matched to a gene; V was cut back by 3 bases and J by 2 bases. The CDR3 has 15 residues. This CDR3 reads CASSDTREGPYEQYF. In DNA form, the CDR3 reads TGTGCCAGCAGTGATACCCGGGAGGGACCCTACGAGCAGTACTTC.

The CDR3 sequence is CASSLGTKETQYF. The CDR3 nucleotides are TGTGCCAGCAGCTTAGGAACAAAGGAGACCCAGTACTTC. V and J are TRBV7-9 and TRBJ2-5; no clear D. Germline V gene data show CDR1 as SEHNR and CDR2 as FQNEAQ (reference sequence). V was pared by 1 base and J by 5 bases, with 8 bases between. CDR3 length equals 13 residues.

The V and J genes are TRBV29-1 and TRBJ1-1, with unresolved D. Germline assignment: CDR1 SQVTM and CDR2 ANQGSEA. This CDR3 is built from 12 residues. V lost 5 bases and J lost 0, with 7 bases in between. The CDR3 DNA follows: TGCAGCGTTTCATCTTTGAACACTGAAGCTTTCTTT. It yields the protein CSVSSLNTEAFF. Variable domain in full (rest from reference TRBV29-1 and TRBJ1-1): SAVISQKPSRDICQRGTSLTIQCQVDSQVTMMFWYRQQPGQSLTLIATANQGSEATYESGFVIDKFPISRPNLTFSTLTVSNMSPEDSSIYLCSVSSLNTEAFFGQGTRLTVV.

The J gene is TRBJ2-1, the V gene TRBV29-1, with no clear D. V lost 0 bases, J lost 4 bases, and 13 bases lay in between. Germline assignment: CDR1 SQVTM and CDR2 ANQGSEA. The CDR3 sequence is 15 residues long. CDR3 protein: CSVEETPAPYNEQFF. Here the CDR3 DNA reads TGCAGCGTTGAAGAGACCCCCGCCCCTTACAATGAGCAGTTCTTC.